This T cell receptor (beta chain) was profiled in a study of blood T cell repertoires in COVID-19. Study background: Donors in the United States, Italy and Spain gave samples during acute or convalescent COVID-19. PBMCs, B-cell-depleted T cells, or T cells were the source of the cDNA or gDNA that made up the material.

Germline CDR1 reads SGHNT; CDR2 reads YYREEE (reference sequence). This CDR3 region has 15 residues. The ends were cut back, 3 bases at V and 9 bases at J, with 16 bases in the middle. Per the original data handling: By means of reference gene primer amplification, nucleated cell counts were estimated. The method was immunoSEQ multiplex PCR; TCRdb's version includes in-frame clones alone and lacks a portion of them. D and trimming come from the DNA, and the V and J calls and clone size come from that table. The sample records some 380,000 clones, 90% being singletons. The chain is built from TRBV5-4 and TRBJ1-6; D perhaps matches TRBD1 (6 bases). This TCR was recovered from a man younger than 30 with active or convalescent COVID-19. Specimen: peripheral blood. The CDR3 reads CASSSDRTIGSPLHF. In DNA, the CDR3 is TGTGCCAGCAGCTCGGACAGAACTATCGGTTCACCCCTCCACTTT. Combining the CDR3 with reference TRBV5-4 and TRBJ1-6 gives the whole variable domain ETGVTQSPTHLIKTRGQQVTLRCSSQSGHNTVSWYQQALGQGPQFIFQYYREEENGRGNFPPRFSGLQFPNYSSELNVNALELDDSALYLCASSSDRTIGSPLHFGNGTRLTVT.